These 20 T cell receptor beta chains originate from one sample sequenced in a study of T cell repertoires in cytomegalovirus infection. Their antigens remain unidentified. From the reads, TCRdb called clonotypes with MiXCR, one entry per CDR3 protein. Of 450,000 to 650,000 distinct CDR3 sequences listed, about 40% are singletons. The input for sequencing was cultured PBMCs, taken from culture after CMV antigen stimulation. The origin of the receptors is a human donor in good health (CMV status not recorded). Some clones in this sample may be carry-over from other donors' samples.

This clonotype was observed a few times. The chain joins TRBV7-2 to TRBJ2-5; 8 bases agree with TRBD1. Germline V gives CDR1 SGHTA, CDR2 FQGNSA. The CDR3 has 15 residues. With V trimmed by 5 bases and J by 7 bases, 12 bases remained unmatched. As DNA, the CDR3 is TGTGCCAGCAGCATACTGCCCGGGACAGGAGGGACCCAGTACTTC. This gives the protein CASSILPGTGGTQYF.

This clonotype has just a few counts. Here the CDR3 reads CASSYGGGADTQYF. The DNA for the CDR3 is TGTGCCAGCAGCTACGGGGGGGGGGCAGATACGCAGTATTTT. This chain joins TRBV7-2 and TRBJ2-3, with 8 bases that match TRBD2. The CDR3 spans 14 residues. CDR1 SGHTA and CDR2 FQGNSA come from the germline V gene. V trimming: 4 bases; J trimming: 4 bases; junction bases outside the gene matches: 4. Full variable domain (missing parts from reference TRBV7-2 and TRBJ2-3): GAGVSQSPSNKVTEKGKDVELRCDPISGHTALYWYRQSLGQGLEFLIYFQGNSAPDKSGLPSDRFSAERTGGSVSTLTIQRTQQEDSAVYLCASSYGGGADTQYFGPGTRLTVL.

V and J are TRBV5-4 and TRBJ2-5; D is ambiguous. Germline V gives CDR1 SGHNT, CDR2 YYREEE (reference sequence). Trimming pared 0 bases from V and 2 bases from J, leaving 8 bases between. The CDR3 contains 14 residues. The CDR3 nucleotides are TGTGCCAGCAGCTTGGAAGGCTATCAAGAGACCCAGTACTTC. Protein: CASSLEGYQETQYF.

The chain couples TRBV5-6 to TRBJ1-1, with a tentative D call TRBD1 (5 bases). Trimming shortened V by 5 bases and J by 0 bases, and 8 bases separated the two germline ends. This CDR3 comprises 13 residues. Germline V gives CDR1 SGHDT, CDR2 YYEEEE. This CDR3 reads CASSQGLNTEAFF. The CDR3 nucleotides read TGTGCCAGCAGTCAGGGATTGAACACTGAAGCTTTCTTT.

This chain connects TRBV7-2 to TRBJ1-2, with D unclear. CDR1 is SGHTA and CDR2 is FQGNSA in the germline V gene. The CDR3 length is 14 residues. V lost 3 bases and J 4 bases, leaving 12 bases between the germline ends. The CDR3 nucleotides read TGTGCCAGCAGCTTTCCCCGGCAGCGCTATGGCTACACCTTC. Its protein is CASSFPRQRYGYTF.

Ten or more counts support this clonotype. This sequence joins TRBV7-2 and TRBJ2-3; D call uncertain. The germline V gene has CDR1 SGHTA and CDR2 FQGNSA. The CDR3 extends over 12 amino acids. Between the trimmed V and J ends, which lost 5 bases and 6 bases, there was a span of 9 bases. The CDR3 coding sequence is TGTGCCAGCAGCACCCGAACGGATACGCAGTATTTT. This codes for CASSTRTDTQYF.

The CDR3 DNA follows: TGTGCCAGCAGCCGACAGATTACCTACGAGCAGTACTTC. It codes for CASSRQITYEQYF. V is TRBV7-4 and J is TRBJ2-7, with a weak D call TRBD1 (5 bases). Germline V lookup: CDR1 SGHVT, CDR2 SQSDAQ. The CDR3 covers 13 residues. Between the trimmed V and J ends, which lost 5 bases and 2 bases, there was a span of 10 bases.

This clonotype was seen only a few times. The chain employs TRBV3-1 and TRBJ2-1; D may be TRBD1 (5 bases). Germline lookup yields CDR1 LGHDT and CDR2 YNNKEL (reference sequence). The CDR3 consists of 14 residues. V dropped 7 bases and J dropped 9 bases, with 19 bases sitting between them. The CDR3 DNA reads TGTGCCAGCACCCGGTGGCAGGGTGGTAGTGAGCAGTTCTTC. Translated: CASTRWQGGSEQFF.

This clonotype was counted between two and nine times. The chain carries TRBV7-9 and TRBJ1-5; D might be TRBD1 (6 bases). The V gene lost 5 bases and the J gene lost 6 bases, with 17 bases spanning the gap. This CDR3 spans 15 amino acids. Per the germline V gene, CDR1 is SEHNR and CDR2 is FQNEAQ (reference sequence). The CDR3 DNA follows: TGTGCCAGCAGCCCTCATGGGGGAGGGGGTCAGCCCCAGCATTTT. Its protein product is CASSPHGGGGQPQHF.

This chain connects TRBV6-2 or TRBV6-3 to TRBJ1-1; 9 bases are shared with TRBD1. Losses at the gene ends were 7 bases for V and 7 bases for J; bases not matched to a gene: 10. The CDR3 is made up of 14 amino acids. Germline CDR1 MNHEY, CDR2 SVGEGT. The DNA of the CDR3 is TGTGCCAGCAAACCCCCCGGGACAGGGATTGAAGCTTTCTTT. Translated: CASKPPGTGIEAFF.

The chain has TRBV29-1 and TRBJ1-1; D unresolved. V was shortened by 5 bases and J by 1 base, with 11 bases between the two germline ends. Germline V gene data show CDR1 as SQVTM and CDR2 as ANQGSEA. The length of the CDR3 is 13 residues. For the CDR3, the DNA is TGCAGCGTTACCCGGGCCCCGAACACTGAAGCTTTCTTT. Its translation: CSVTRAPNTEAFF.

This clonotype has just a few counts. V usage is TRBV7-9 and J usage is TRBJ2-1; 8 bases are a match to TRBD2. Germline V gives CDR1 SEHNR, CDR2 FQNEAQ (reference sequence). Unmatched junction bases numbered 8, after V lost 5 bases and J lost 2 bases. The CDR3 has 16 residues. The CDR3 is CASSPFSGTPYNEQFF. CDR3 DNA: TGTGCCAGCAGCCCATTTAGCGGGACCCCCTACAATGAGCAGTTCTTC.

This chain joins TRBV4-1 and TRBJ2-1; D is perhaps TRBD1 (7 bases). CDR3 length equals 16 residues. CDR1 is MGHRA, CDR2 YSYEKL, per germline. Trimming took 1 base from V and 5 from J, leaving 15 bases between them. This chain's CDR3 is CASSQGVRGVDNEQFF. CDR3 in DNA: TGCGCCAGCAGCCAAGGCGTCAGGGGGGTAGACAATGAGCAGTTCTTC.

The CDR3 region has the DNA TGTGCCAGCAGCTTAGAAAGAGCGGGGGGGGCGGAGACCCAGTACTTC. Its translation: CASSLERAGGAETQYF. The V gene is TRBV7-2, the J gene TRBJ2-5, with TRBD2 identical over 10 bases. This CDR3 has 16 amino acids. Germline values: CDR1 SGHTA, CDR2 FQGNSA. The J segment lost 5 bases and the V segment lost 1 base, leaving 7 bases of the junction unmatched.

The CDR3 protein is CSASGGSLPHEQYF. CDR3 coding DNA: TGCAGTGCTAGCGGGGGGAGCCTGCCCCACGAGCAGTACTTC. J is TRBJ2-7 and V is TRBV20-1; 7 positions agree with TRBD2. The CDR3 loop spans 14 amino acids. V lost 3 bases, J lost 5 bases, and 10 bases stayed unmatched. Per germline, CDR1 DFQATT and CDR2 SNEGSKA (reference sequence).

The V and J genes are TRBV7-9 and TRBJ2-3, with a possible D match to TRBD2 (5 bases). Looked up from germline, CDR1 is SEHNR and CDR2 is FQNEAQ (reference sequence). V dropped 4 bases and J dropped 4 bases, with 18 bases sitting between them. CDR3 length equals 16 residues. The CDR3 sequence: CASSSQRSPVPDTQYF. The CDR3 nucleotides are TGTGCCAGCAGCTCCCAGCGGTCTCCAGTCCCAGATACGCAGTATTTT.

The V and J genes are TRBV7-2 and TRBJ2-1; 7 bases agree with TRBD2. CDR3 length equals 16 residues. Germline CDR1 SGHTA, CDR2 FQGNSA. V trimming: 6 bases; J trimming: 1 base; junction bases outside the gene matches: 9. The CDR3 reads CASRGRRESSYNEQFF. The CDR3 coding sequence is TGTGCCAGCAGGGGCAGGCGGGAGAGTTCCTACAATGAGCAGTTCTTC.

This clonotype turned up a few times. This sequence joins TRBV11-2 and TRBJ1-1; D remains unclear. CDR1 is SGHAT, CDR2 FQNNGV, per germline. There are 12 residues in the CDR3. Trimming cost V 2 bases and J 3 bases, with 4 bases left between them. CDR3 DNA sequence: TGTGCCAGCAGCTTATATCACACTGAAGCTTTCTTT. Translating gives CASSLYHTEAFF.

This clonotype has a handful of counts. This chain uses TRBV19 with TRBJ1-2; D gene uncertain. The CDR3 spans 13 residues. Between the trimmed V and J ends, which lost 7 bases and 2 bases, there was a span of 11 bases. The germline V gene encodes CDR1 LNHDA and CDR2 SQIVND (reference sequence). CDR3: CASNLGENYGYTF. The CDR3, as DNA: TGTGCCAGTAACCTTGGAGAGAACTATGGCTACACCTTC.

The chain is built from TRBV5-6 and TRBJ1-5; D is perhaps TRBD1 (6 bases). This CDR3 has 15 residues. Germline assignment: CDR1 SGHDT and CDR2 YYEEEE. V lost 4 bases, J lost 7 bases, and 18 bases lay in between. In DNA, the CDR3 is TGTGCCAGCAGCCACGGGACATCAGAGTCGCAGCCCCAGCATTTT. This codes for CASSHGTSESQPQHF. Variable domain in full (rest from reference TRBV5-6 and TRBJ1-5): DAGVTQSPTHLIKTRGQQVTLRCSPKSGHDTVSWYQQALGQGPQFIFQYYEEEERQRGNFPDRFSGHQFPNYSSELNVNALLLGDSALYLCASSHGTSESQPQHFGDGTRLSIL.